Sequencing of this TCR beta chain was carried out in a study of T cell changes during pregnancy in multiple sclerosis. TCRdb's table, derived via immunoSEQ multiplex PCR, lists solely in-frame clones and lacks some. The sample has under 15,000 clones; 85% to 90% are singletons. Germline V gene data show CDR1 as MNHEY and CDR2 as SMNVEV (reference sequence). The CDR3 length is 17 residues. A remark on this clone: One end of the junction fails to match germline, which may point to a read error.

The chain carries TRBV27 and TRBJ2-3, with 7 positions matching TRBD1. The sequencing used CD8+ T cells from peripheral blood mononuclear cells, collected in the first trimester of pregnancy. The TCR comes from a female donor with multiple sclerosis, enrolled in a pregnancy study. The DNA for the CDR3 is TGTGCCAGCCGTTTATCTGGGTACGGCAGGGGGACAGATACGCAGTATTTT. Translated: CASRLSGYGRGTDTQYF.